The T cell receptor (beta chain) described here comes from a study of T-cell memory formation after mild COVID-19 (dated by TCRdb to the early 2020s). Concerning the study at large: TCR sequence clusters from the two donors were largely donor specific. In two donors, T-cell clones that expanded and contracted after mild COVID-19 were followed by sequencing TCRalpha and TCRbeta repertoires longitudinally. The cohort was made up of two young adult volunteers, one female and one male, who were previously healthy. What the research found in general, with its limitations: The second-wave clones that peaked on day 37 were not confirmed to be SARS-CoV-2 specific. Clones contracting from day 15 to 85 had balanced CD4/CD8 phenotypes, while a second wave expanding from day 15 to 37 was biased towards CD4+. Contracting CD4+ clones turned up mainly in the CM and EM memory subsets, whereas EMRA was where CD8+ clones were enriched. Only two mild cases were covered by the study, and larger cohorts that include severe cases with pre-infection samples were considered necessary. Some responding clones were detected in pre-infection memory, suggesting pre-existing cross-reactive memory T cells joined the SARS-CoV-2 response.

PBMCs were isolated by Ficoll-Paque density gradient centrifugation. The sequencing machine was an Illumina NovaSeq 6000. cDNA libraries for TCRalpha and TCRbeta were prepared by 5'RACE using constant-segment primers, with sample barcodes and unique molecular identifiers added. Trizol reagent was used to extract RNA from every sample. Libraries were amplified in two PCR steps, with a second sample barcode and Illumina TruSeq adapters added in the second step. Libraries were sequenced on an Illumina NovaSeq with 2 x 150 bp paired-end reads. Regarding the original processing steps: Reads were demultiplexed and collapsed into UMI-guided consensus sequences with migec v1.2.7. With mixcr v2.1.11, UMI consensuses were aligned to TRA and TRB V and J templates and assembled into clonotypes. Clonotypes were classified as expanded or contracted when called significant by both edgeR and NoisET, with noise models trained on biological replicates. For edgeR calls, a false discovery rate-adjusted p below 0.01 and a log2 fold-change threshold of 1 were applied. As an exploratory analysis of dynamics, PCA with hierarchical clustering was applied to max-normalized trajectories of the 1000 most abundant clonotypes. The CD4 or CD8 phenotype of responding clones was assigned using the separately sequenced CD4+ and CD8+ repertoires. TCRdb cleaned the public reads at Q25 with fastp, built clones with MiXCR and kept in-frame beta chains. Every CDR3 protein is listed once, alongside the most common genes and DNA of its rows. The V and J calls and clone size are TCRdb's, not the authors'. The sample has just over 200,000 distinct CDR3 sequences on record, just over 9.5% of them singletons. The top ten hold 3.5% of the sample.

V is cut by 3 bases and J by 4 bases, and the space between the germline ends is 14 bases. The germline V gene supplies CDR1 SGHAT and CDR2 FQNNGV. The CDR3, cysteine through phenylalanine, is 15 amino acids long. Just the 45-base CDR3 DNA is kept, in frame starting at base 1. The sample holds a few counts of this clonotype. No cognate antigen has been identified for it. No quality values exist for individual bases; no much larger clone is one base distant. Recombination linked TRBV11-2 to TRBJ2-3, with TRBD2 as a weak D call on 7 bases. Sequenced: PBMCs or a T cell subset sorted from them (not recorded which). The source is a man younger than 35 who had mild COVID-19 (a few samples of this study predate the infection). The sample titles of this study are shuffled in the database, so cell type and time point are left out; the donor was told from shared clones. Here is the DNA: TGTGCCAGCAGCTTTGGCGGGGGCGGGGCAGATACGCAGTATTTT. The resulting protein is CASSFGGGGADTQYF.